This TCR beta chain was profiled in a study of blood T cell repertoires in COVID-19. Study-wide context: COVID-19 samples from acute and convalescent phases originated in the United States, Italy and Spain. T cells, B-cell-depleted T cells, or PBMCs supplied cDNA or gDNA.

This table comes from immunoSEQ multiplex PCR, and its TCRdb copy is limited to in-frame clones, with some not included. Of 250,000 to 300,000 clones listed, approximately 91% were seen once; the top ten hold 12%. This CDR3 has 13 residues. This TCR was sampled from a woman in her sixties with acute or convalescent COVID-19. Sequenced material: peripheral blood. This chain joins TRBV21-1 and TRBJ1-2; TRBD1, the D gene given by the table, was not confirmed from the DNA. TRBV21-1 is shown as a pseudogene. This chain's CDR3 is CASSTDRSYGYTF. The CDR3 DNA reads TGTGCCAGCAGCACGGACAGGAGCTATGGCTACACCTTC.